This T cell receptor beta chain stems from a study of T cells in Graves' hyperthyroidism and ophthalmopathy. Whole-study findings and limits: Blood also held most thyroid clonotypes expanded beyond 0.001.

This clonotype was recorded a few times. No antigen is known for it. The source material, RNA transcripts, was used to amplify TCR beta CDR3 regions. During a first-round RT-PCR of the TCR CDR3, the HTBI primer set was used. Using its own MiXCR run on the multiplex PCR reads, TCRdb lists one record per CDR3 protein. In the table there are around 700,000 distinct CDR3 sequences, about 19% of which are singletons. CDR1 is LGHNA, CDR2 YNFKEQ, per germline. The CDR3 runs to 16 residues. The V gene lost 1 base and the J gene lost 1 base, with 12 bases spanning the gap. Pregnant or lactating patients were excluded, as were those with uncontrolled infection or other autoimmune disease.

The sequence was obtained from a woman aged 45-60 years with Graves' hyperthyroidism that later progressed to Graves' ophthalmopathy. Material: blood. The chain joins TRBV4-2 to TRBJ2-3; possibly TRBD1 for D (7 bases). Here the CDR3 DNA reads TGTGCCAGCAGCCAAGGCCAGGGGGGTCGCACAGATACGCAGTATTTT. Translation: CASSQGQGGRTDTQYF.